This passage covers 4 T cell receptor beta chains from one sample sequenced in a study of PD-1 blockade in classical Hodgkin lymphoma. No patient escaped relapse after autologous stem cell transplantation, and brentuximab vedotin exposure varied. The assay was immunoSEQ multiplex PCR, and TCRdb's table has in-frame clones only and misses some. Among tens of thousands of clones listed, 89% were seen once. The specimen comprised peripheral blood mononuclear cells (PBMCs), sampled before the second cycle of nivolumab. These TCRs come from a human donor with classical Hodgkin lymphoma.

This chain joins TRBV5-8 and TRBJ2-5; D not certain. The germline V gene encodes CDR1 SGHTS and CDR2 YDEGEE. V was clipped by 4 bases and J by 2 bases, with 15 bases between them. The CDR3 is 15 residues long. The CDR3 region has the DNA TGTGCCAGCAGCCCCATGGACGCCGAGCAAGAGACCCAGTACTTC. Protein product: CASSPMDAEQETQYF.

The chain couples TRBV6-5 to TRBJ1-2; D not certain. V lost 0 bases to trimming and J lost 2 bases, with 7 bases between them. Germline lookup yields CDR1 MNHEY and CDR2 SVGAGI. The CDR3 totals 14 residues. CDR3 DNA sequence: TGTGCCAGCAGTTACTCTCGCGGGAACTATGGCTACACCTTC. Its translation: CASSYSRGNYGYTF.

V is TRBV30 and J is TRBJ2-1; no definite D call. Germline V gene data show CDR1 as GTSNPN and CDR2 as SVGIG (reference sequence). CDR3 length: 14 amino acids. The V and J ends lost 0 bases and 4 bases respectively, with 10 bases between them. DNA of the CDR3: TGTGCCTGGAGTGTTTTAGTTGGGTACAATGAGCAGTTCTTC. Translation: CAWSVLVGYNEQFF.

This clone occurred a few times. The V call is TRBV19, the J call TRBJ2-1; TRBD2 matches at 7 bases. CDR1 is LNHDA and CDR2 is SQIVND in the germline V gene (reference sequence). The V gene end was trimmed by 10 bases and the J gene end by 7 bases; junction bases not matched to a gene: 16. This CDR3 is 15 amino acids long. The CDR3 here is CATLRQAGVGNEQFF. CDR3 sequence (DNA): TGTGCCACGTTACGGCAGGCGGGAGTTGGTAATGAGCAGTTCTTC.